What follows are 28 T cell receptor beta chains derived from one specimen sequenced in a study of a mutant IDH1 vaccine in newly diagnosed glioma. The repertoire was sequenced with immunoSEQ multiplex PCR; TCRdb's copy has only in-frame clones and lacks some. This table has tens of thousands of clones, around 80% appearing once. Their antigens remain unidentified. Time point defined: week 5, during vaccination. The study gave 300 ug of mutant IDH1 20-mer peptide per vaccine dose, with topical imiquimod. Sequencing used PBMCs, obtained from a glioma patient whose treatment included an IDH1 peptide vaccine. The source of these receptors is a woman aged 45-65 years with glioma.

The V call is TRBV5-3, the J call TRBJ1-6; no firm D call. TRBV5-3 carries the ORF label, with uncertain function. V lost 6 bases and J lost 0, with 13 bases in between. This CDR3 contains 16 residues. The CDR3 loop is CARTILNPSYNSPLHF. The CDR3 DNA is TGTGCCAGAACCATATTGAACCCCTCCTATAATTCACCCCTCCACTTT.

This chain connects TRBV10-3 to TRBJ1-3; the D is unclear. This CDR3 has 13 residues. Trimming shortened V by 3 bases and J by 4 bases, and 7 bases separated the two germline ends. From germline, CDR1 is ENHRY and CDR2 SYGVKD. DNA of the CDR3: TGTGCCATCAGTGACATTTCAGGAAACACCATATATTTT. This gives the protein CAISDISGNTIYF.

This clone showed up just once. The V call is TRBV6-1, the J call TRBJ1-2, with unresolved D. The germline V gene encodes CDR1 MNHNS and CDR2 SASEGT. Trimming left V 4 bases short and J 5 bases short, with 11 bases between. The CDR3 sequence is 13 residues long. The CDR3 protein is CASSASGVYGYTF. The CDR3 coding sequence is TGTGCCAGCAGTGCATCGGGCGTTTATGGCTACACCTTC.

The chain carries TRBV5-1 and TRBJ2-7; a possible D gene is TRBD2 (5 bases). Germline CDR1 SGHRS, CDR2 YFSETQ. V lost 2 bases and J lost 3, with 9 bases in between. The length of the CDR3 is 13 residues. CDR3 region: CASSLGRLYEQYF. The CDR3 nucleotides read TGCGCCAGCAGCTTAGGGAGACTCTACGAGCAGTACTTC.

CDR3 in amino acids: CASSPRVRAYEQYF. CDR3 nucleotide sequence: TGTGCCAGCAGCCCCCGTGTCAGGGCCTACGAGCAGTACTTC. The rearrangement links TRBV7-2 to TRBJ2-7, with a tentative D call TRBD1 (5 bases). V gave up 5 bases and J gave up 2 bases, with 13 bases separating them. Germline loops: CDR1 SGHTA, CDR2 FQGNSA. The CDR3 loop spans 14 amino acids.

The rearrangement uses TRBV6-4 and TRBJ1-1; D perhaps matches TRBD1 (5 bases). The V end lost 9 bases, the J end lost 1 base, and 12 bases lay between the germline ends. Germline CDR1 reads MRHNA; CDR2 reads SNTAGT. The length of the CDR3 is 13 residues. The CDR3 region is CASQMTANTEAFF. Written as DNA, the CDR3 is TGTGCCAGTCAAATGACAGCGAACACTGAAGCTTTCTTT.

The chain carries TRBV19 and TRBJ1-5; the match to TRBD1 covers 8 bases. The V segment lost 4 bases and the J segment 4 bases; nucleotides outside the gene matches: 9. The CDR3 spans 16 residues. Looked up from germline, CDR1 is LNHDA and CDR2 is SQIVND (reference sequence). CDR3 nucleotides: TGTGCCAGTAGTACATCCGACAGGGGAGGGAATCAGCCCCAGCATTTT. Translated: CASSTSDRGGNQPQHF.

V and J are TRBV6-4 and TRBJ1-6, with D unclear. V was trimmed by 8 bases and J by 7 bases, leaving 18 bases between them. The V gene's germline CDR1 is MRHNA and CDR2 SNTAGT. This CDR3 is built from 15 residues. The CDR3 sequence is CASHEFPGSNSPLHF. The CDR3 DNA reads as TGTGCCAGCCATGAATTTCCGGGCTCCAATTCACCCCTCCACTTT.

This clone was counted only a few times. This chain links TRBV27 with TRBJ1-2; tentatively, D is TRBD1 (6 bases). Germline V gene lookup returns CDR1 MNHEY and CDR2 SMNVEV (reference sequence). The V end was cut by 5 bases, the J end by 7 bases, with 14 bases between. CDR3 length: 13 amino acids. The DNA of the CDR3 is TGTGCCAGCAGTCCGTCAGGGGTTTCTGGCTACACCTTC. Protein product: CASSPSGVSGYTF.

The V call is TRBV5-1, the J call TRBJ2-5; D not certain. Trimming pared 3 bases from V and 1 base from J, leaving 10 bases between. The CDR3 runs to 14 residues. Germline CDR1 is SGHRS and CDR2 is YFSETQ. This CDR3 is CASSSAKPQETQYF. In DNA, the CDR3 is TGCGCCAGCAGCTCCGCGAAACCCCAAGAGACCCAGTACTTC.

The V gene is TRBV5-5, the J gene TRBJ1-1; the match to TRBD1 covers 8 bases. The junction had 1 base not matched to a gene; V was cut back by 7 bases and J by 2 bases. CDR3 length: 12 residues. The germline V gene encodes CDR1 SGHKS and CDR2 YYEKEE (reference sequence). The CDR3 DNA reads TGTGCCAGCGGGACAGGTAACACTGAAGCTTTCTTT. Translation gives CASGTGNTEAFF.

The V and J genes are TRBV6-5 and TRBJ2-5; D unresolved. Trimming shortened V by 0 bases and J by 1 base, and 12 bases separated the two germline ends. This CDR3 region has 16 residues. The germline V gene has CDR1 MNHEY and CDR2 SVGAGI. This chain's CDR3 is CASSYSNPKTQETQYF. CDR3 coding DNA: TGTGCCAGCAGTTACTCGAACCCAAAGACCCAAGAGACCCAGTACTTC.

As for this clone: The junction does not match germline at one end; this may be a read error. The chain uses TRBV6-5 and TRBJ2-1; 10 bases map to TRBD2. Per the germline V gene, CDR1 is MNHEY and CDR2 is SVGAGI. There are 14 residues in the CDR3. Here the CDR3 DNA reads TGTGCCAGCAGTGACTCTAGCGGGGGCAATGAGCAGTTCTTC. It specifies CASSDSSGGNEQFF.

This clone has a handful of counts. The CDR3 bases are TGTGCCAGCAGCGAACAGGGTAAGAGCACTGAAGCTTTCTTT. It codes for CASSEQGKSTEAFF. The gene calls are TRBV2 and TRBJ1-1, with a tentative D call TRBD1 (6 bases). Germline lookup yields CDR1 SNHLY and CDR2 FYNNEI. This CDR3 has 14 residues. Trimming took 6 bases from V and 4 from J, leaving 15 bases between them.

The rearrangement links TRBV5-1 to TRBJ1-1; a possible D gene is TRBD1 (5 bases). Trimming cost V 4 bases and J 5 bases, with 15 bases left between them. Per the germline V gene, CDR1 is SGHRS and CDR2 is YFSETQ. This CDR3 comprises 14 residues. The CDR3, as DNA: TGCGCCAGCAGCGCCCGGGGAGGACAAACTGAAGCTTTCTTT. This translates into CASSARGGQTEAFF.

V is TRBV27 and J is TRBJ2-7, with 8 bases fitting TRBD2. This CDR3 comprises 15 residues. With V trimmed by 6 bases and J by 7 bases, 14 bases remained unmatched. Germline CDR1 reads MNHEY; CDR2 reads SMNVEV (reference sequence). CDR3 coding DNA: TGTGCCAGCAGCTTCGGGGGGGTGGGCACTAGGGAGCAGTACTTC. It yields the protein CASSFGGVGTREQYF.

The V and J genes are TRBV7-2 and TRBJ2-7; D not resolved. The germline CDR1 and CDR2 sequences are SGHTA and FQGNSA. Trimming took 2 bases from V and 3 from J, leaving 2 bases between them. This CDR3 has 11 amino acids. The CDR3 loop reads CASSLLYEQYF. DNA for the CDR3: TGTGCCAGCAGCTTACTCTACGAGCAGTACTTC.

This clone appeared once. This chain joins TRBV5-1 and TRBJ2-7; TRBD2 agrees at 10 bases. Germline values: CDR1 SGHRS, CDR2 YFSETQ. After removal of 5 bases from V and 1 base from J, the junction contained 0 bases not matched to a gene. The CDR3 spans 13 residues. CDR3 nucleotide sequence: TGCGCCAGCAGACTAGCGGGGTCCTACGAGCAGTACTTC. It is translated as CASRLAGSYEQYF.

V usage is TRBV23-1 and J usage is TRBJ2-3; 7 bases align to TRBD1. TRBV23-1 is filed as an ORF, its function uncertain. Trimming removed 4 bases from V and 0 bases from J; junction bases left unmatched: 7. The CDR3 has 16 amino acids. CDR3 in DNA: TGCGCCAGCAGTCCAATCAAGGGGGCTAGCACAGATACGCAGTATTTT. Translated, it gives CASSPIKGASTDTQYF.

This clone has only one observation. The chain carries TRBV13 and TRBJ1-1; 9 bases are a match to TRBD1. Losses at the gene ends were 2 bases for V and 9 bases for J; bases not matched to a gene: 4. The CDR3 sequence is 13 residues long. The V gene's germline CDR1 is PRHDT and CDR2 FYEKMQ (reference sequence). DNA for the CDR3: TGTGCCAGCAGCTTAACAGGGGGCTTACAAGCTTTCTTT. This sequence encodes CASSLTGGLQAFF. Full variable domain (remainder filled in from reference TRBV13 and TRBJ1-1): AAGVIQSPRHLIKEKRETATLKCYPIPRHDTVYWYQQGPGQDPQFLISFYEKMQSDKGSIPDRFSAQQFSDYHSELNMSSLELGDSALYFCASSLTGGLQAFFGQGTRLTVV.

The CDR3, as DNA: TGTGCCAGCATCACACTCGGGCAGCCAGATACGCAGTATTTT. Translation: CASITLGQPDTQYF. V and J are TRBV27 and TRBJ2-3; no clear D. In germline, CDR1 is MNHEY, CDR2 SMNVEV (reference sequence). Trimming stripped 7 bases from V and 4 bases from J, with 15 bases between. CDR3 length: 14 residues.

V gene TRBV5-8 combines with J gene TRBJ2-1; 7 bases align to TRBD1. This CDR3 has 15 residues. CDR1 is SGHTS, CDR2 YDEGEE, per germline. V lost 6 bases to trimming and J lost 5 bases; unmatched junction nucleotides: 11. CDR3 region: CASNLWGTANNEQFF. CDR3 bases: TGTGCCAGCAATCTATGGGGGACAGCAAACAATGAGCAGTTCTTC.

The chain links TRBV7-9 to TRBJ2-1; a possible D gene is TRBD1 (5 bases). The V end was cut by 5 bases, the J end by 7 bases, with 21 bases between. Germline V CDR1 and CDR2: SEHNR, FQNEAQ (reference sequence). This CDR3 region has 16 residues. Here the CDR3 DNA reads TGTGCCAGCAGCCCCCCCGGCTGGGGCCAGGGTAATGAGCAGTTCTTC. Translating it yields CASSPPGWGQGNEQFF.

The chain employs TRBV6-5 and TRBJ2-5, with D unclear. V was clipped by 5 bases and J by 3 bases, with 10 bases between them. The CDR3 length is 13 residues. Germline values: CDR1 MNHEY, CDR2 SVGAGI. This chain's CDR3 is CASSRRLEETQYF. The CDR3 DNA follows: TGTGCCAGCAGTCGACGACTGGAAGAGACCCAGTACTTC.

This clone was counted a single time. The V gene is TRBV7-7, the J gene TRBJ2-5, with TRBD1 as a possible D gene (6 bases). Germline loops: CDR1 SSHAT, CDR2 FNYEAQ (reference sequence). The CDR3 runs 14 residues. Deletions cut 6 bases from V and 4 bases from J, with 15 bases between. The CDR3 bases are TGTGCCAGCAGTATGGACAGCGGTGGAGAGACCCAGTACTTC. It translates to CASSMDSGGETQYF.

As to this clone: The junction departs from germline at one end; a sequencing error may be responsible. The V call is TRBV29-1, the J call TRBJ2-3, with 10 bases fitting TRBD2. The CDR3 is 14 amino acids. In germline, CDR1 is SQVTM, CDR2 ANQGSEA. The CDR3 DNA sequence: TGCAGCCTTGAACCTAGCGGGGGAACAGATACGCAGTATTTT. Amino acids: CSLEPSGGTDTQYF.

This chain joins TRBV5-6 and TRBJ1-1, with D hard to call. V lost 5 bases and J 12 bases, leaving 14 bases between the germline ends. CDR1 is SGHDT and CDR2 is YYEEEE in the germline V gene. The CDR3 runs to 11 residues. The CDR3 DNA is TGTGCCAGCAGTAGGAGGGCAGAAACTTTCTTT. This codes for CASSRRAETFF.

The J gene is TRBJ1-6, the V gene TRBV2; D is uncertain. Germline V gives CDR1 SNHLY, CDR2 FYNNEI. This CDR3 is built from 18 residues. V gave up 7 bases and J gave up 0 bases, with 19 bases separating them. CDR3 region: CASTLNPRGSSYNSPLHF. The CDR3 region has the DNA TGTGCCAGCACCCTGAACCCGCGAGGGAGCTCCTATAATTCACCCCTCCACTTT.